A selection of T cell receptor beta chains follows, all from one sample in a study of blood T cell repertoires in COVID-19. The assay was immunoSEQ multiplex PCR, and TCRdb's table has in-frame clones only and misses some. The repertoire holds about 26,000 clones, with around 91% as singletons. The sequencing input was peripheral blood. These receptors were obtained from a man between 65 and 80 years old with acute or convalescent COVID-19. The conserved cysteine and the conserved F or W are not part of the CDR3 here. Fields, in order: D gene, V gene, CDR3 protein. The D gene is left open where the match is weak.

d_call: NA; v_call: TRBV12-5; cdr3_aa: ASGLASPNLGETQY
d_call: TRBD1; v_call: TRBV7-6; cdr3_aa: ASSLGGTGPSYEQY
d_call: TRBD1; v_call: TRBV15; cdr3_aa: ATSRYGQGGLNTEAF
d_call: NA; v_call: TRBV29-1; cdr3_aa: SVLEGDEQY
d_call: NA; v_call: TRBV7-3; cdr3_aa: ASSLAGRDTEAF
d_call: NA; v_call: TRBV7-2; cdr3_aa: ASSGVGGFYNEQF
d_call: TRBD1; v_call: TRBV19; cdr3_aa: ASSDRQGMGTYEQY
d_call: NA; v_call: TRBV27; cdr3_aa: ASSFVTPGDNEQF
d_call: NA; v_call: TRBV28; cdr3_aa: ASSLGQAPNYGYT
d_call: TRBD1; v_call: TRBV6-5; cdr3_aa: ASSLQGAGNYGYT
d_call: TRBD1; v_call: TRBV6-1; cdr3_aa: ASSDPWDSASAF
d_call: TRBD1; v_call: TRBV6-5; cdr3_aa: ASSYTTGGLNTEAF
d_call: NA; v_call: TRBV5-6; cdr3_aa: ASSLDAGSGQTQY
d_call: TRBD1; v_call: TRBV6-5; cdr3_aa: ASSYSGTGNTEAF
d_call: NA; v_call: TRBV7-2; cdr3_aa: ASRPSQREQF
d_call: NA; v_call: TRBV6-2/TRBV6-3; cdr3_aa: ASSYSRNLGETQY
d_call: NA; v_call: TRBV2; cdr3_aa: ASSVNAKDTQY
d_call: NA; v_call: TRBV3-1/TRBV3-2; cdr3_aa: ASSQQEISGNTIY
d_call: TRBD1; v_call: TRBV28; cdr3_aa: ASNFRTGENSPLH
d_call: NA; v_call: TRBV5-1; cdr3_aa: ASSWIERPNTEAF
d_call: NA; v_call: TRBV7-2; cdr3_aa: ASSLQQGRAEAF
d_call: TRBD1; v_call: TRBV6-4; cdr3_aa: ASSRQGYGYT
d_call: TRBD1; v_call: TRBV25-1; cdr3_aa: ASRDRASYEQY
d_call: TRBD1; v_call: TRBV2; cdr3_aa: ASSQLDRSDQPQH
d_call: NA; v_call: TRBV19; cdr3_aa: ASTLQGLNRGYT
d_call: NA; v_call: TRBV5-5; cdr3_aa: ASSQPGVGEKLF
d_call: TRBD2; v_call: TRBV27; cdr3_aa: ASRRTSGNTDTQY